Reported below is one TCR beta chain. Sequenced by immunoSEQ multiplex PCR; TCRdb stores in-frame clones only, minus some. The repertoire holds approximately 68,000 clones, 83% seen once, with around 16% in the top ten. The data belong to a study of control samples from healthy donors and cancer patients. Looked up from germline, CDR1 is LGHDT and CDR2 is YNNKEL (reference sequence). Trimming left V 5 bases short and J 6 bases short, with 17 bases between. The CDR3 runs 14 residues. The chain carries TRBV3-1 (or the pseudogene TRBV3-2) and TRBJ2-7; D is possibly TRBD1 or TRBD2 (6 bases each). Sequencing used blood. The source is a man aged 55 to 70 in good health. The CDR3 is CASSGGGVRVEQYF. The CDR3 region has the DNA TGTGCCAGCAGCGGGGGCGGGGTCCGGGTCGAGCAGTACTTC.